A single sample is the source of the 10 T cell receptor beta chains below, sequenced in a study of blood T cell repertoires in COVID-19. Method: immunoSEQ multiplex PCR; TCRdb's copy keeps in-frame clones and lacks some. The sample carries roughly 60,000 clones, roughly 92% recorded once. The sequenced material came from peripheral blood. These receptors all stem from a human donor in a cohort sampled during active COVID-19.

This sequence joins TRBV7-8 and TRBJ2-5, with D maybe TRBD1 (6 bases). The germline V and J ends were trimmed by 5 bases and 2 bases, with 15 bases remaining between them. This CDR3 spans 15 amino acids. Looked up from germline, CDR1 is SGHVS and CDR2 is FQNEAQ. CDR3 amino acids: CASSLQETGQETQYF. The DNA of the CDR3 is TGTGCCAGCAGCCTACAGGAAACAGGGCAAGAGACCCAGTACTTC.

In this sample, this clone turned up a few times. The chain is built from TRBV6-5 and TRBJ1-5; D is perhaps TRBD1 (5 bases). The V end was cut by 6 bases, the J end by 3 bases, with 12 bases between. CDR1 MNHEY and CDR2 SVGAGI come from the germline V gene. CDR3 size: 14 residues. The DNA of the CDR3 is TGTGCCAGCAGCCCAGACAGAATCAATCAGCCCCAGCATTTT. The encoded protein is CASSPDRINQPQHF.

The chain joins TRBV28 to TRBJ1-5; TRBD1 aligns across 12 bases. V shed 6 bases and J 5 bases; nucleotides not matched to a gene: 2. This CDR3 has 14 residues. The germline gives CDR1 MDHEN, CDR2 SYDVKM. In nucleotides, the CDR3 is TGTGCCAGCAGAAGGGACAGGGGGCATCAGCCCCAGCATTTT. Amino acids: CASRRDRGHQPQHF. The entire variable domain, with the rest obtained from reference TRBV28 and TRBJ1-5, is as follows: DVKVTQSSRYLVKRTGEKVFLECVQDMDHENMFWYRQDPGLGLRLIYFSYDVKMKEKGDIPEGYSVSREKKERFSLILESASTNQTSMYLCASRRDRGHQPQHFGDGTRLSIL.

The chain recombines TRBV5-8 with TRBJ1-1, with D perhaps matching TRBD1 (6 bases). Per germline, CDR1 SGHTS and CDR2 YDEGEE. V was shortened by 4 bases and J by 0 bases, with 19 bases between the two germline ends. The length of the CDR3 is 17 residues. CDR3 loop: CASSLMWGGPMNTEAFF. DNA of the CDR3: TGTGCCAGCAGCCTGATGTGGGGGGGGCCAATGAACACTGAAGCTTTCTTT.

V usage is TRBV27 and J usage is TRBJ1-1; 8 nucleotides match TRBD1. The CDR3 extends over 14 amino acids. The germline CDR1 and CDR2 sequences are MNHEY and SMNVEV (reference sequence). After removal of 4 bases from V and 1 base from J, the junction contained 2 bases not matched to a gene. CDR3: CASSSGTGNTEAFF. The CDR3 DNA sequence: TGTGCCAGCAGTTCCGGGACAGGGAACACTGAAGCTTTCTTT.

CDR3 residues: CSAIRGAGYTF. CDR3 DNA: TGCAGTGCTATTCGGGGGGCGGGCTACACCTTC. The chain couples TRBV20-1 to TRBJ1-2; D is possibly TRBD1 (6 bases). The CDR3 is 11 residues long. The germline V gene has CDR1 DFQATT and CDR2 SNEGSKA (reference sequence). V was clipped by 4 bases and J by 8 bases, with 11 bases between them.

This clone has just one count. The V gene is TRBV9, the J gene TRBJ1-1; D might be TRBD1 (5 bases). V lost 3 bases, J lost 10 bases, and 16 bases lay in between. From germline, CDR1 is SGDLS and CDR2 YYNGEE. This CDR3 is built from 13 residues. CDR3 nucleotide sequence: TGTGCCAGCAGCGCGGGGGGACCGACGGGAGCTTTCTTT. It codes for CASSAGGPTGAFF.

This clone was observed a single time. The chain carries TRBV4-2 and TRBJ2-5; 12 bases align to TRBD2. Per germline, CDR1 LGHNA and CDR2 YNFKEQ. This CDR3 contains 17 residues. J was trimmed by 4 bases and V by 1 base; bases with no gene match: 7. The CDR3 region is CASSQGPSGGAGETQYF. CDR3 bases: TGTGCCAGCAGCCAAGGGCCTAGCGGGGGGGCGGGAGAGACCCAGTACTTC.

This clone was recorded only once. The V and J genes are TRBV7-2 and TRBJ1-2, with 8 bases matching TRBD1. The CDR3 runs to 15 residues. The germline V gene encodes CDR1 SGHTA and CDR2 FQGNSA. V lost 5 bases and J lost 5; bases outside the gene matches: 10. CDR3 sequence reads: CASSNRDRLKYGYTF. CDR3 coding DNA: TGTGCCAGCAGCAACCGGGACAGGTTAAAGTATGGCTACACCTTC.

The chain has TRBV3-1 (or the pseudogene TRBV3-2) and TRBJ1-2; the D is unclear. Germline-derived CDR1 and CDR2 are LGHDT and YNNKEL (reference sequence). The CDR3 has 14 residues. Deletions cut 4 bases from V and 4 bases from J, with 13 bases between. CDR3 protein: CASSPLRTFYGYTF. The CDR3, as DNA: TGTGCCAGCAGCCCCCTACGGACTTTCTATGGCTACACCTTC.